These T cell receptor beta chains were read from a single sample in a study of T cells in Graves' hyperthyroidism and ophthalmopathy. In TCRdb, the multiplex PCR reads were re-called with MiXCR into one record per CDR3 protein. This sample yields 300,000 to 350,000 distinct CDR3 sequences, of which roughly 17% are seen a single time; around 35% belongs to the top ten. The sample was blood. These receptors were collected from a man aged 25-40 years with Graves' hyperthyroidism. The CDR3 runs from the conserved cysteine through the conserved F or W. A D gene is named only where the DNA matches it firmly. A row's size may be missing; if present it is once, few, many or a size class.

clone size	D gene	V gene	J gene	CDR3 protein	CDR3 DNA
.	.	TRBV6-1	TRBJ2-1	CASRPDSYYNEQFF	TGTGCCAGCAGACCAGACAGTTACTACAATGAGCAGTTCTTC
many	TRBD1	TRBV12-3/TRBV12-4	TRBJ2-7	CASSQDRAHEQYF	TGTGCCAGCAGCCAAGACAGGGCCCACGAGCAGTACTTC
.	TRBD1	TRBV9	TRBJ2-1	CASSVVGQGNNEQFF	TGTGCCAGCAGCGTAGTCGGACAGGGTAACAATGAGCAGTTCTTC
many	TRBD2	TRBV11-2	TRBJ2-3	CASSLVSGPGLAGTQYF	TGTGCCAGCAGCTTAGTCTCTGGGCCGGGACTAGCGGGAACGCAGTATTTT
many	.	TRBV7-3	TRBJ2-5	CASSPSGGGGETQYF	TGTGCCAGCAGCCCATCAGGTGGGGGCGGCGAGACCCAGTACTTC
many	TRBD1	TRBV27	TRBJ1-2	CASRPGQGALGYTF	TGTGCCAGCAGGCCGGGACAGGGGGCGTTAGGCTACACCTTC
few	TRBD2	TRBV11-2	TRBJ2-2	CASSFSPVGLARAGELFF	TGTGCCAGCAGCTTTAGCCCCGTGGGACTAGCGAGAGCCGGGGAGCTGTTTTTT
many	TRBD2	TRBV3-1	TRBJ2-7	CASSLPPGTSGRAPYEQYF	TGTGCCAGCAGCCTCCCTCCTGGGACTAGCGGGAGGGCCCCCTACGAGCAGTACTTC
many	.	TRBV7-2	TRBJ2-5	CASSQGSGQTSGTQYF	TGTGCCAGCAGTCAAGGAAGCGGCCAAACCAGCGGGACCCAGTACTTC
.	.	TRBV5-4	TRBJ1-6	CASSRGHVGNSPLHF	TGTGCCAGCAGCCGGGGACACGTGGGAAATTCACCCCTCCACTTT
many	TRBD1	TRBV11-1	TRBJ2-7	CASSLDRDYEQYF	TGTGCCAGCAGTCTCGACAGGGACTACGAGCAGTACTTC
many	.	TRBV11-1	TRBJ2-7	CASSLVGAGIPYEQYF	TGTGCCAGCAGCTTAGTCGGGGCAGGGATCCCCTACGAGCAGTACTTC
many	.	TRBV13	TRBJ1-1	CASSPSGARMNTEAFF	TGTGCCAGCAGCCCCTCAGGGGCCCGAATGAACACTGAAGCTTTCTTT
few	.	TRBV7-9	TRBJ1-1	CASTPGDGTEAFF	TGTGCCAGCACCCCGGGGGACGGGACTGAAGCTTTCTTT
many	.	TRBV10-3	TRBJ2-5	CAISDLSRRLQETQYF	TGTGCCATCAGTGATTTGTCTCGCAGACTCCAAGAGACCCAGTACTTC
.	.	TRBV24-1	TRBJ1-2	CATSDQGRCNGYTF	TGTGCCACCAGCGATCAAGGGAGGTGTAATGGCTACACCTTC
many	.	TRBV5-1	TRBJ2-5	CASSLGGVGETQYF	TGCGCCAGCAGCTTGGGAGGGGTTGGAGAGACCCAGTACTTC
.	TRBD2	TRBV14	TRBJ2-5	CASSPRGSGGTQYF	TGTGCCAGCAGCCCCCGAGGATCGGGGGGGACCCAGTACTTC
.	TRBD2	TRBV7-9	TRBJ2-3	CASSGGGALGTDTQYF	TGTGCCAGCAGCGGGGGAGGGGCTCTGGGCACAGATACGCAGTATTTT
.	.	TRBV29-1	TRBJ1-4	CSVQSQVSEKLFF	TGCAGCGTGCAGTCCCAAGTGAGCGAAAAACTGTTTTTT
.	TRBD2	TRBV5-1	TRBJ2-7	CASSRTSGQNEQYF	TGCGCCAGCAGCCGGACTAGCGGGCAGAACGAGCAGTACTTC
many	.	TRBV6-1	TRBJ2-7	CASKVEVQSYEQYF	TGTGCCAGCAAGGTAGAGGTCCAAAGCTACGAGCAGTACTTC
.	.	TRBV5-1	TRBJ2-3	CASSPMGAGGFDTQYF	TGCGCCAGCAGCCCGATGGGTGCAGGGGGGTTCGATACGCAGTATTTT
many	.	TRBV30	TRBJ2-1	CAWRRSSYNEQFF	TGTGCCTGGAGGAGATCCTCCTACAATGAGCAGTTCTTC
many	TRBD2	TRBV20-1	TRBJ2-1	CSATTSAQYNEQFF	TGCAGTGCTACCACTAGCGCCCAGTACAATGAGCAGTTCTTC
.	.	TRBV5-4	TRBJ1-1	CASSLTPASNTEAFF	TGTGCCAGCAGCTTAACACCAGCTTCGAACACTGAAGCTTTCTTT
many	.	TRBV7-9	TRBJ2-3	CASSLFGSSSTDTQYF	TGTGCCAGCAGCTTATTCGGGAGTTCTAGCACAGATACGCAGTATTTT
.	.	TRBV11-2	TRBJ2-3	CASSLGAGSDTDTQYF	TGTGCCAGCAGCTTGGGGGCTGGGTCCGACACAGATACGCAGTATTTT
.	.	TRBV7-3	TRBJ2-1	CASSLGRGHEQFF	TGTGCCAGCAGCTTAGGTCGGGGGCATGAGCAGTTCTTC
many	.	TRBV20-1	TRBJ2-5	CSCTSPNQETQYF	TGCAGCTGCACTAGCCCGAACCAAGAGACCCAGTACTTC
many	TRBD2	TRBV3-1	TRBJ2-3	CASSPSPLAATDTQYF	TGTGCCAGCAGCCCAAGCCCCCTAGCGGCTACAGATACGCAGTATTTT
.	TRBD2	TRBV20-1	TRBJ2-1	CSACGRNEQFF	TGCAGTGCTTGCGGGAGAAATGAGCAGTTCTTC
many	TRBD2	TRBV3-1	TRBJ2-5	CASSKGLAGQETQYF	TGTGCCAGCAGCAAGGGACTAGCGGGACAAGAGACCCAGTACTTC
many	.	TRBV3-1	TRBJ2-3	CASSPTSLGDTQYF	TGTGCCAGCAGCCCCACTAGCTTGGGAGATACGCAGTATTTT
.	.	TRBV4-1	TRBJ2-1	CASRAGDLTNEQFF	TGCGCCAGCAGGGCAGGGGACCTTACCAATGAGCAGTTCTTC
.	.	TRBV27	TRBJ2-6	CASSLGEALPGANVLTF	TGTGCCAGCAGTTTAGGAGAAGCTCTGCCGGGGGCCAACGTCCTGACTTTC
many	TRBD2	TRBV3-1	TRBJ2-5	CASSPRLAGAETQYF	TGTGCCAGCAGTCCCCGTCTAGCGGGAGCGGAGACCCAGTACTTC
many	.	TRBV6-1	TRBJ2-7	CASSHRTGYEQYF	TGTGCCAGCAGCCACCGGACGGGCTACGAGCAGTACTTC
.	TRBD2	TRBV6-2/TRBV6-3	TRBJ2-6	CASSDPGLADGANVLTF	TGTGCCAGCAGTGACCCCGGACTAGCCGATGGGGCCAACGTCCTGACTTTC
many	.	TRBV5-1	TRBJ2-3	CASSSTGGPTDTQYF	TGCGCCAGCAGCTCGACTGGGGGCCCCACTGATACGCAGTATTTT
.	TRBD2	TRBV13	TRBJ2-7	CASSPGSGMSSYEQYF	TGTGCCAGCAGCCCGGGCAGCGGGATGAGCTCCTACGAGCAGTACTTC
many	.	TRBV5-1	TRBJ2-5	CASSFWGGQETQYF	TGCGCCAGCAGCTTCTGGGGAGGTCAAGAGACCCAGTACTTC
many	TRBD1	TRBV27	TRBJ1-6	CASSLSGAVYRGTPNNSPLHF	TGTGCCAGCAGTTTGTCCGGCGCCGTCTACAGGGGCACCCCCAATAATTCACCCCTCCACTTT
many	.	TRBV30	TRBJ1-6	CAWGTDSPLHF	TGTGCCTGGGGAACGGATTCACCCCTCCACTTT
many	.	TRBV6-5	TRBJ1-2	CASSYWGFDGNYGYTF	TGTGCCAGCAGTTACTGGGGCTTCGACGGCAATTATGGCTACACCTTC
many	.	TRBV27	TRBJ2-3	CASSLLGAQGDTQYF	TGTGCCAGCAGTTTACTCGGTGCTCAGGGAGATACGCAGTATTTT
few	.	TRBV9	TRBJ2-3	CASSASLSSTDTQYF	TGTGCCAGCAGCGCCTCCCTGTCGAGCACAGATACGCAGTATTTT
many	TRBD1	TRBV7-9	TRBJ2-7	CASRQGAYEQYF	TGTGCCAGCAGGCAGGGGGCCTACGAGCAGTACTTC
few	TRBD1	TRBV19	TRBJ1-5	CASSIRWGQREGYSNQPQHF	TGTGCCAGTAGTATAAGGTGGGGACAGCGCGAGGGCTATAGCAATCAGCCCCAGCATTTT
many	TRBD2	TRBV7-8	TRBJ2-3	CASSLGASGVITDTQYF	TGTGCCAGCAGCTTAGGGGCTAGCGGGGTTATCACAGATACGCAGTATTTT
many	TRBD1	TRBV3-1	TRBJ1-2	CASSPGGTGGDYGYTF	TGTGCCAGCAGCCCGGGAGGAACAGGGGGGGATTATGGCTACACCTTC
.	.	TRBV10-2	TRBJ1-2	CASVNNYGYTF	TGCGCCAGCGTAAACAACTATGGCTACACCTTC
.	.	TRBV2	TRBJ2-5	CASSEVTAQETQYF	TGTGCCAGCAGTGAAGTCACGGCCCAAGAGACCCAGTACTTC
few	.	TRBV20-1	TRBJ2-3	CSVLFRGTVCTQYF	TGCAGTGTTCTGTTTCGGGGAACAGTGTGTACGCAGTATTTT
.	.	TRBV27	TRBJ1-5	CASSPLGGQRQPQHF	TGTGCCAGCAGTCCCCTAGGGGGGCAGAGGCAGCCCCAGCATTTT
many	TRBD1	TRBV10-3	TRBJ2-5	CAIGDREAEETQYF	TGTGCCATCGGGGACAGGGAGGCAGAAGAGACCCAGTACTTC
.	TRBD2	TRBV2	TRBJ2-1	CASIGLAAYNEQFF	TGTGCCAGCATAGGACTAGCGGCCTACAATGAGCAGTTCTTC
many	.	TRBV20-1	TRBJ1-6	CSARAGELGSPLHF	TGCAGTGCTAGAGCGGGAGAGCTGGGTTCACCCCTCCACTTT
.	TRBD1	TRBV4-1	TRBJ1-2	CASSQGTGQDNYGYTF	TGCGCCAGCAGCCAGGGGACAGGGCAAGATAACTATGGCTACACCTTC
many	.	TRBV28	TRBJ2-7	CASSGDVAYEQYF	TGTGCCAGCAGTGGGGACGTAGCCTACGAGCAGTACTTC